What follows describes a single TCR beta chain. The target antigen is unknown. This record belongs to a study of shared clonotypes between healthy human individuals. Study observations and caveats: Among donors, sharing of clonotypes was expected to be affected by sequencing depth. Sharing across a handful of donors was seen in 4.5% to 6.5% of naive CD4 clonotypes. Collection of samples was limited to blood; tissue repertoires likely differ.

The germline V gene has CDR1 SGHNT and CDR2 YENEEA. There are 15 residues in the CDR3. Trimming pared 5 bases from V and 6 bases from J, leaving 17 bases between. Assay used: immunoSEQ multiplex PCR; TCRdb lists only in-frame clones, some missing. The sample has some 2,500,000 clones; approximately 93% are singletons. This TCR was recovered from a young man in good health. Some clones in this sample may be carry-over from other donors' samples. Sequencing was done on a sample of naive CD4+ T cells from PBMCs. The subset denotes: CD45RA+ positively selected. The chain employs TRBV11-3 and TRBJ2-1, with D possibly matching TRBD1 (5 bases). Here the CDR3 DNA reads TGTGCCAGCAGCGTGCGCCCCTCCAGGGCCAATGAGCAGTTCTTC. This codes for CASSVRPSRANEQFF.